This T cell receptor (beta chain) was identified during a study of graft-versus-host responses after intestinal transplantation. Across the whole study: Recipients got multivisceral, liver-intestinal, or isolated intestinal transplants. Tacrolimus plus steroids were given to all recipients for about 3 years, preceded by anti-thymocyte globulin induction. Study-level findings and limits: Some GvH clones appeared in ileal mucosa or blood before recipient bone marrow. In patients with graft-donor T cell macrochimerism, allograft graft-versus-host to host-versus-graft clonal ratios were high.

TCRdb keeps only in-frame clones here, not all; method: immunoSEQ multiplex PCR. This sample has around 16,000 clones, with 88% found just once. Remarks on this clone: The antigen remains unidentified.

This CDR3 has 13 residues. The germline CDR1 and CDR2 sequences are SGHTS and YDEGEE. The chain is built from TRBV5-8 and TRBJ2-2, with 7 bases lining up with TRBD1. This specimen was PBMCs, taken about 110 days after intestinal transplant. The receptor was isolated from a human patient who received an intestinal transplant, so some T cells may come from the graft donor. The CDR3 protein is CALPGQLTGELFF. In nucleotides, the CDR3 is TGTGCTTTGCCGGGACAGCTCACCGGGGAGCTGTTTTTT.